The present entry profiles one T cell receptor beta chain with its context. Its specific antigen is unknown. No qualities accompany the bases; no much larger clone lies one base away. Here V drops 1 base and J drops 0 bases, and the junction holds 9 bases not matched to any gene. The germline V gene encodes CDR1 SGHAT and CDR2 FQNNGV. From the cysteine up to the phenylalanine, the CDR3 has a length of 19 residues. The entry retains the CDR3 DNA only, 57 bases that are in frame from base 1. Using bias-controlled multiplex PCR with the immunoSEQ v3 hsTCRB kit, the TCR beta CDR3 regions were amplified from genomic DNA. An Illumina NextSeq 500 was used to sequence the TCR libraries, reaching around 2.1 million read pairs at survey level or roughly 5-6.5 million at deep level. Processing in the source paper ran as follows. Clonality was reported by immunoSEQ Analyzer software, which also assigned V, D and J genes and filtered out non-productive sequences. Repertoires were compared using productive Simpson clonality and Morisita overlap index of productive TRB rearrangements between infused TIL and blood. For each clone in blood, the absolute clonotype count was estimated by multiplying the lymphocyte count by the CD3+ fraction and by the clone's productive frequency. As stored in TCRdb, this immuneACCESS dataset retains in-frame rearrangements with V and J assigned. A fraction of the clones does not appear; measured against another copy, unresolved V genes explain less than half of the discrepancy, and the remainder lacks a known reason. V and J calls and clone size are those listed in that table; D and trimming were worked out from the DNA. The sample table shows about 59,000 clones, and more than 60% are seen once. The top ten hold 1.8% of the sample.

This entry is derived from a study of TIL therapy for anti-PD-1-resistant metastatic lung cancer (dated by TCRdb to the early 2020s). General notes on the study: Before any PD-1/PD-L1 blockade was given, tumors were harvested, nivolumab was then administered, and patients who progressed went on to receive lymphodepletion, an infusion of expanded TIL, and IL-2. Enrolled patients had a median age of almost 55 years (range roughly 35-85) and a median tumor PD-L1 proportion score of roughly 6%. Most of the cohort had lung adenocarcinoma, including a handful of EGFR-mutant tumors and two ALK-rearranged tumors, and half of the patients were either current or former smokers. A median non-synonymous tumor mutation burden of under 1.9 mutations per megabase was determined across the cohort by whole-exome sequencing. T cell receptor beta sequencing of tumor and peripheral blood served to follow clonotypes across the tumor, the expanded TIL product, and serial blood samples.

What the research found in general, with its limitations: Generalizability was limited because the cohort was highly selected, with more treatment-naive, never-smoker and oncogene-addicted patients included than is typical. The study protocol defined all tumor marker inferences as exploratory. The baseline peripheral repertoire was partially replaced by infused TIL clonotypes, which then decayed over months, and persistence showed no apparent association with response.

This specimen's time point label, interpreted: pre-treatment sample, taken before nivolumab and TIL therapy. Adults with stage 4 NSCLC were enrolled from late 2017 to early 2020 in a dual-center phase I trial. Samples came from a single-arm, open-label phase I trial of tumor-infiltrating lymphocyte therapy with nivolumab in advanced non-small cell lung cancer. Blood mononuclear cells from EDTA tubes were isolated by Ficoll gradient, snap-frozen as pellets, and DNA was extracted with a Qiagen mini-prep kit. The origin of this receptor is a person between 25 and 79 years old with non-small cell lung cancer. This receptor chain uses TRBV11-2 and TRBJ2-2, and 9 junction bases match TRBD2. The sequences come from blood, collected at baseline. The nucleotides read TGTGCCAGCAGCTTAGTTAAGAAGCGGGGGGCTGCGAACACCGGGGAGCTGTTTTTT. Its product reads: CASSLVKKRGAANTGELFF.